Shown below are 2 T cell receptor beta chains from a single sample sequenced in a study of cytomegalovirus exposure and HLA in healthy donors. The PCR was carried out with 60 Vbeta primers and 13 Jbeta primers. The data were produced by immunoSEQ multiplex PCR, yet TCRdb's version contains in-frame clones alone and is incomplete. The sample contains approximately 140,000 clones, around 75% of which appear only once. Input material: PBMCs. These receptors came from a woman aged 18 to 35 in good health and CMV-seronegative.

This clone was observed a handful of times. This rearrangement joins TRBV5-6 to TRBJ2-2, with 11 bases aligning to TRBD2. Germline CDR1 and CDR2: SGHDT and YYEEEE. The CDR3 is 16 residues long. V shed 4 bases and J 6 bases; nucleotides not matched to a gene: 8. The CDR3 loop reads CASSPLIAGGAGELFF. The CDR3 DNA reads as TGTGCCAGCAGCCCCCTAATAGCGGGAGGGGCCGGGGAGCTGTTTTTT.

The table lists this clone with a count of one. This rearrangement joins TRBV19 to TRBJ1-5; tentative D call: TRBD1 (5 bases). V was trimmed by 7 bases and J by 0 bases, leaving 13 bases between them. From germline, CDR1 is LNHDA and CDR2 SQIVND (reference sequence). The CDR3 has 15 amino acids. CDR3 nucleotide sequence: TGTGCCAGTACCCCCCTTCAGGGTAGCAATCAGCCCCAGCATTTT. Protein: CASTPLQGSNQPQHF.